The T cell receptor beta chain described here comes from a study of CD8 T cells in Susac syndrome. Overall study: When their blood was taken, the Susac syndrome patients had either not yet had any therapy, were taking corticosteroids, or were taking intravenous immunoglobulin alone.

CD8+ and CD4+ T cells taken from blood had their TCR beta sequenced. TEMRA cells underwent FACS enrichment and CD8+ and CD4+ T cells underwent negative isolation. Random hexamers were used to reverse transcribe an amount of roughly 0.5 to 1 ug RNA. Amplification of TCR beta CDR3 was carried out by immunoSEQ multiplex PCR, which covered 54 Vbeta and 13 Jbeta segments. TCRdb independently ran MiXCR on the immunoSEQ multiplex PCR reads; one entry per CDR3 protein. The sample shows about 100,000 distinct CDR3 sequences, nearly 97% of them seen only once. The sequence derives from a human donor with Susac syndrome. Material: CD8+ T cells from PBMCs.

The CDR3 region is CSASYSMNTEAFF. The CDR3 DNA sequence: TGCAGTGCTAGCTACTCCATGAACACTGAAGCTTTCTTT. The V gene is TRBV20-1, the J gene TRBJ1-1; D unclear. V lost 3 bases and J 0 bases, leaving 8 bases between the germline ends. Germline CDR1 DFQATT, CDR2 SNEGSKA (reference sequence). This CDR3 contains 13 residues.